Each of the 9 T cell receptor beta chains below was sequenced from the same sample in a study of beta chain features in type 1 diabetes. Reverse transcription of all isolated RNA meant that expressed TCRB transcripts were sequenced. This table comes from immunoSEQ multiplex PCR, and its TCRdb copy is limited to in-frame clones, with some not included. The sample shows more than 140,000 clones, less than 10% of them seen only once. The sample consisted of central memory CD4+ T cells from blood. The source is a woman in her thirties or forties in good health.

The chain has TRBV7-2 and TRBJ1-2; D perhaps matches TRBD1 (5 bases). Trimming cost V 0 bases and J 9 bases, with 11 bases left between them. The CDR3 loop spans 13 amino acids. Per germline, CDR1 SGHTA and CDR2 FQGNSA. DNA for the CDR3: TGTGCCAGCAGCTTAGCTAGTCAGGACAGCTACACCTTC. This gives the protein CASSLASQDSYTF.

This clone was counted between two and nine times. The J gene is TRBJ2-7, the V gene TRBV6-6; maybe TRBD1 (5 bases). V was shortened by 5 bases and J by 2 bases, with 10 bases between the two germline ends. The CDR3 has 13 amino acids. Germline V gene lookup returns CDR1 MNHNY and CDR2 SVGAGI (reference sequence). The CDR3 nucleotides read TGTGCCAGCAGTAAGCAACAGGCCTACGAGCAGTACTTC. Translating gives CASSKQQAYEQYF.

CDR3: CASSYTHPLDSSGNTIYF. CDR3 sequence (DNA): TGTGCCAGCAGCTATACACACCCTTTGGACAGCTCTGGAAACACCATATATTTT. The chain is built from TRBV7-8 and TRBJ1-3; the D gene is possibly TRBD1 (6 bases). Germline lookup yields CDR1 SGHVS and CDR2 FQNEAQ. The ends were cut back, 4 bases at V and 0 bases at J, with 19 bases in the middle. The CDR3 sequence is 18 residues long.

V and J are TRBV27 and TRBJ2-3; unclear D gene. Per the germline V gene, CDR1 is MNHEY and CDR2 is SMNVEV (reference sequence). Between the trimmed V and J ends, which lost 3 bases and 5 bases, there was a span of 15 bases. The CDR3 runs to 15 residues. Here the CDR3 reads CASSLAASRQDTQYF. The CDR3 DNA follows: TGTGCCAGCAGTTTGGCGGCGAGCCGCCAAGATACGCAGTATTTT.

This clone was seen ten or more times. CDR3 region: CASSLSAAMNTEAFF. The CDR3 DNA sequence: TGTGCCAGCAGCCTCTCTGCGGCCATGAACACTGAAGCTTTCTTT. The rearrangement uses TRBV7-2 and TRBJ1-1, with no clear D. Germline CDR1 and CDR2: SGHTA and FQGNSA. V was shortened by 5 bases and J by 0 bases, with 13 bases between the two germline ends. The CDR3 is made up of 15 amino acids.

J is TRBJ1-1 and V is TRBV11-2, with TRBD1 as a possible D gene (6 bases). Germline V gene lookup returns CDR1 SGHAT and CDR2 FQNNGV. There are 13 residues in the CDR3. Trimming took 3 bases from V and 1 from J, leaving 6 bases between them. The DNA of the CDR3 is TGTGCCAGCAGCTTGGACAGGAACACTGAAGCTTTCTTT. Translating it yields CASSLDRNTEAFF.

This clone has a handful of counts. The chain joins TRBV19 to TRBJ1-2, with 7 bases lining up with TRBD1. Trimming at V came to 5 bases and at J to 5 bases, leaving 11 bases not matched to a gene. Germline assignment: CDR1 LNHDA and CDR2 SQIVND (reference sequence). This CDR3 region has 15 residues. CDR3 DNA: TGTGCCAGTAGTGCCCCGACAGGGACTCTTTATGGCTACACCTTC. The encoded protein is CASSAPTGTLYGYTF.

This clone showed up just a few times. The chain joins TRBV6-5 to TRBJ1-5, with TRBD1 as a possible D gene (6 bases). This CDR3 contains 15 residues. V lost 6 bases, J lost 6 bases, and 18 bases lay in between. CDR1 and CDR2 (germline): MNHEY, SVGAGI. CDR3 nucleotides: TGTGCCAGCAGAACGACCGCACAGGGCACTCAGCCCCAGCATTTT. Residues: CASRTTAQGTQPQHF.

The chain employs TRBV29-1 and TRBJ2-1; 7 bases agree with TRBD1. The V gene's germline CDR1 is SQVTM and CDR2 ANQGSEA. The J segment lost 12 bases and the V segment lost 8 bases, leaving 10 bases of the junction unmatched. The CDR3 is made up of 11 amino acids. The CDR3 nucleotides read TGCAGCATCCGACAGGGAATTGCGCAGTTCTTC. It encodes CSIRQGIAQFF.